This T cell receptor (beta chain) emerged from a study of human T cells and chemical hapten exposure. Background on the study: In the approximately 23-week study, patients were dosed weekly with diphenylcyclopropenone on the scalp throughout.

As to this clonotype: Its antigen remains unknown.

Study findings and constraints: Following DPC sensitization, TCRs present above 1 in 1000 frequency showed no change.

TCRdb re-called the RACE reads with MiXCR, one entry per CDR3 protein. Of roughly 54,000 distinct CDR3 sequences in the sample, 7.5% to 10% are singletons; the top ten hold 1.5% to 2%. Time point indicated: patch test 2, 6 weeks after DPC sensitization. Treatment meaning: therapeutic diphenylcyclopropenone sensitization with weekly scalp DPC. Source: whole blood, taken in connection with sensitization to the hapten diphenylcyclopropenone (DPC). The TCR sequence derives from a woman in her forties or fifties with alopecia areata. Some clones in this sample may be carry-over from other donors' samples.

This chain's CDR3 is CASSLVLLAGTVPNEQFF. CDR3 coding DNA: TGTGCCAGCAGCTTAGTGCTCCTAGCGGGGACGGTTCCCAATGAGCAGTTCTTC. The chain has TRBV7-2 and TRBJ2-1; TRBD2 agrees at 9 bases. This CDR3 region has 18 residues. With V trimmed by 1 base and J by 6 bases, 13 bases remained unmatched. Germline assignment: CDR1 SGHTA and CDR2 FQGNSA.